This is a list of T cell receptor beta chains from one sample in a study of blood T cell repertoires in COVID-19. The assay was immunoSEQ multiplex PCR, and TCRdb's table has in-frame clones only and misses some. The data hold fewer than 350,000 clones, with around 88% observed a single time. The sequencing sample was made of peripheral blood. These receptors were taken from a woman younger than 45 with COVID-19, enrolled during active disease. The CDR3 runs from the conserved cysteine through the conserved F or W. The order of the fields is V gene, J gene, D gene, clone size, CDR3 DNA, CDR3 protein. D genes are given only for firm matches. Expanded clones are given a class, and other clones once, few, many or no size at all.

TRBV30	TRBJ1-2	TRBD1	.	TGTGCCTGGAGTGGGGACAGGCGGAACTATGGCTACACCTTC	CAWSGDRRNYGYTF
TRBV11-3	TRBJ1-2	.	.	TGTGCCAGCAGCTTAGGCCGACAGGTTCTAGGCTACACCTTC	CASSLGRQVLGYTF
TRBV6-2/TRBV6-3	TRBJ2-5	TRBD2	.	TGTGCCAGCAGTTCGAACGCCGGGGGGGCGTTCGAGACCCAGTACTTC	CASSSNAGGAFETQYF
TRBV10-3	TRBJ2-3	.	.	TGTGCCCTTAGGGGGGGGGCAAGCACAGATACGCAGTATTTT	CALRGGASTDTQYF
TRBV2	TRBJ1-1	TRBD1	few	TGTGCCAGCAGTGGTGACAGGGTGGCGAACACTGAAGCTTTCTTT	CASSGDRVANTEAFF
TRBV7-2	TRBJ1-5	.	.	TGTGCCAGCAGCCCGCGTCAGGGGTTTCGAAATCAGCCCCAGCATTTT	CASSPRQGFRNQPQHF
TRBV7-9	TRBJ1-1	.	.	TGTGCCAGCAGCTTCGACAGTTTTGAAGCTTTCTTT	CASSFDSFEAFF
TRBV6-6	TRBJ1-1	.	.	TGTGCCAGCAGATCTCCAGGGGTCTGGACTGAAGCTTTCTTT	CASRSPGVWTEAFF
TRBV19	TRBJ2-1	TRBD2	.	TGTGCCAGTAGTTGGGCTGGCGGGGGAGGCCATGAGCAGTTCTTC	CASSWAGGGGHEQFF
TRBV4-2	TRBJ2-3	TRBD2	.	TGTGCCAGCAGCCAAGACTTACTAGCGGGGGGCACAGATACGCAGTATTTT	CASSQDLLAGGTDTQYF
TRBV3-1/TRBV3-2	TRBJ1-4	.	.	TGTGCCAGCAGCCGTCTTGGGTCTAGGGGTGAGAAACTGTTTTTT	CASSRLGSRGEKLFF
TRBV9	TRBJ2-5	.	.	TGTGCCAGCAGCGTAGCTTCGACCCAGGGGACCCAGTACTTC	CASSVASTQGTQYF
TRBV3-1/TRBV3-2	TRBJ1-2	TRBD1	.	TGTGCCAGCAGCCAAGATGCAACAGGGGGTGGCTACACCTTC	CASSQDATGGGYTF
TRBV7-2	TRBJ2-7	TRBD2	.	TGTGCCAGCAGCTTAGTCGGGACTAGCGGGGGGACCGAGCAGTACTTC	CASSLVGTSGGTEQYF
TRBV5-6	TRBJ1-4	.	.	TGTGCCAGCAGCTTAAAACAGACAGGCGAAAAACTGTTTTTT	CASSLKQTGEKLFF
TRBV24-1	TRBJ2-5	.	.	TGTGCCACCAGTGATTTGAAGCGGGAGACCCAGTACTTC	CATSDLKRETQYF
TRBV5-4	TRBJ2-7	.	.	TGTGCCAGCAGCTTGAGGAGCTCCTACGAGCAGTACTTC	CASSLRSSYEQYF
TRBV18	TRBJ1-4	TRBD1	.	TGTGCCAGCTCACCCGGGACAGATAATGAAAAACTGTTTTTT	CASSPGTDNEKLFF
TRBV11-2	TRBJ2-1	TRBD1	.	TGTGCCAGCAGCTCCATCAGGGGGAATTACAATGAGCAGTTCTTC	CASSSIRGNYNEQFF
TRBV19	TRBJ1-1	TRBD1	.	TGTGCCAGTAGCAGAGACAGGGCTTGGGTTTTCTTT	CASSRDRAWVFF
TRBV19	TRBJ1-3	.	.	TGTGCCAGTAGTATAGCCGCTACAGGTCCGGGAAACACCATATATTTT	CASSIAATGPGNTIYF
TRBV4-1	TRBJ2-1	TRBD2	.	TGCGCCAGCAGCCAAGATAGGCTTAGGCGGGGGGCCATCGAGCAGTTCTTC	CASSQDRLRRGAIEQFF
TRBV9	TRBJ1-1	.	.	TGTGCCAGCAGCGTAGGAGGGAGGGCTGAAGCTTTCTTT	CASSVGGRAEAFF
TRBV9	TRBJ2-1	.	.	TGTGCCAGCCGGGGGTACAATGAGCAGTTCTTC	CASRGYNEQFF